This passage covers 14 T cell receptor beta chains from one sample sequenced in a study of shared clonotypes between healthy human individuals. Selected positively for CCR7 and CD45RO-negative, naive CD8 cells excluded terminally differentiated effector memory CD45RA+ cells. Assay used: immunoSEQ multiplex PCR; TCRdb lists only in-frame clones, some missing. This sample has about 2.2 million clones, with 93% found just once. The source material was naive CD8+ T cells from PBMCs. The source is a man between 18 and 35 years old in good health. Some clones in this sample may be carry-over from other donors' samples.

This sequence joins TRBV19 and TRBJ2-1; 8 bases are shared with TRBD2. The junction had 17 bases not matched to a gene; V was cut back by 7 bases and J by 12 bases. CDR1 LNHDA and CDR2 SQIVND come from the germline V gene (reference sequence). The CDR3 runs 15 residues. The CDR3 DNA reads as TGTGCCAGTAAATGGCGGGAGGCCACCTTTTCCTTGCAGTTCTTC. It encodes CASKWREATFSLQFF. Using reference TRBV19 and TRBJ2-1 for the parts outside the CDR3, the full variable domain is DGGITQSPKYLFRKEGQNVTLSCEQNLNHDAMYWYRQDPGQGLRLIYYSQIVNDFQKGDIAEGYSVSREKKESFPLTVTSAQKNPTAFYLCASKWREATFSLQFFGPGTRLTVL.

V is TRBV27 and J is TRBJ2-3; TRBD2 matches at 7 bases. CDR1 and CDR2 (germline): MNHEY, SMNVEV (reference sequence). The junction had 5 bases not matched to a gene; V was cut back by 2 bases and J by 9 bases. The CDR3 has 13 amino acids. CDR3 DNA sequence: TGTGCCAGCAGTTTACCCGGACTAGTCACGCAGTATTTT. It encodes CASSLPGLVTQYF.

The CDR3 is CASQGEGNQPQHF. The CDR3 DNA follows: TGTGCCAGCCAGGGTGAGGGCAATCAGCCCCAGCATTTT. This chain joins TRBV28 and TRBJ1-5, with a tentative D call TRBD1 (5 bases). The CDR3 length is 13 residues. Germline assignment: CDR1 MDHEN and CDR2 SYDVKM. V was pared by 8 bases and J by 2 bases, with 10 bases between.

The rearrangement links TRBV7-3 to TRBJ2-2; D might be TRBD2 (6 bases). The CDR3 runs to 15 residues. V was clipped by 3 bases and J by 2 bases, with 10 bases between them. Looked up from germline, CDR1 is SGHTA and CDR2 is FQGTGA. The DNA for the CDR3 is TGTGCCAGCAGCTTCGGACTAAATAACACCGGGGAGCTGTTTTTT. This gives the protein CASSFGLNNTGELFF.

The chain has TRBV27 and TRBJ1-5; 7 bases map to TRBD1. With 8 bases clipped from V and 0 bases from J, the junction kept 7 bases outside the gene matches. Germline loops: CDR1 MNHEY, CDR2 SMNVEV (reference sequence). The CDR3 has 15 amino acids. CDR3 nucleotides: TGTGCCAGCCAAACAGGGGCGGATAGCAATCAGCCCCAGCATTTT. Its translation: CASQTGADSNQPQHF.

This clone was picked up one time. CDR3 residues: CASSGAGTGIWYEQYF. The DNA for the CDR3 is TGTGCCAGCAGTGGAGCCGGGACAGGGATTTGGTACGAGCAGTACTTC. The gene calls are TRBV2 and TRBJ2-7, with 9 nucleotides matching TRBD1. The J segment lost 4 bases and the V segment lost 4 bases, leaving 11 bases of the junction unmatched. Germline V gene data show CDR1 as SNHLY and CDR2 as FYNNEI. The CDR3 sequence is 16 residues long. Filled out from reference TRBV2 and TRBJ2-7, the complete variable domain reads EPEVTQTPSHQVTQMGQEVILRCVPISNHLYFYWYRQILGQKVEFLVSFYNNEISEKSEIFDDQFSVERPDGSNFTLKIRSTKLEDSAMYFCASSGAGTGIWYEQYFGPGTRLTVT.

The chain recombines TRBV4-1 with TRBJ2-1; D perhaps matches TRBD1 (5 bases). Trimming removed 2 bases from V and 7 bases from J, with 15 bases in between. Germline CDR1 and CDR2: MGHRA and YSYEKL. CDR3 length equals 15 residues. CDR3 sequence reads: CASSQFDPPGNEQFF. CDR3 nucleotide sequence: TGCGCCAGCAGCCAATTCGACCCCCCAGGGAATGAGCAGTTCTTC.

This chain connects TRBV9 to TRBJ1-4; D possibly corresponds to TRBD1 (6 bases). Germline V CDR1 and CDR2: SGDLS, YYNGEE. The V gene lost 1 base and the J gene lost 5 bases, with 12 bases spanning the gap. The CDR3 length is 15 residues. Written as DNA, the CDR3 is TGTGCCAGCAGCGTATACGGGACAAACAATGAAAAACTGTTTTTT. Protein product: CASSVYGTNNEKLFF.

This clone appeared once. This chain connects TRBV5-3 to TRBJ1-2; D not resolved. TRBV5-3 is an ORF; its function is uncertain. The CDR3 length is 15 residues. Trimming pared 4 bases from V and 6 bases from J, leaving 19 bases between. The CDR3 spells CARSLTGPSLNGYTF. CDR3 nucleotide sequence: TGTGCCAGAAGCCTAACCGGACCATCTCTCAATGGCTACACCTTC.

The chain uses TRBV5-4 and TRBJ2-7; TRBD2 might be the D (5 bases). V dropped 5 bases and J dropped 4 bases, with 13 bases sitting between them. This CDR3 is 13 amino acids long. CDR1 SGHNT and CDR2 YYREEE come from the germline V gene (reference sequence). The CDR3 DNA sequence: TGTGCCAGCAGGGAGAGGGAAGGGTACGAGCAGTACTTC. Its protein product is CASREREGYEQYF.

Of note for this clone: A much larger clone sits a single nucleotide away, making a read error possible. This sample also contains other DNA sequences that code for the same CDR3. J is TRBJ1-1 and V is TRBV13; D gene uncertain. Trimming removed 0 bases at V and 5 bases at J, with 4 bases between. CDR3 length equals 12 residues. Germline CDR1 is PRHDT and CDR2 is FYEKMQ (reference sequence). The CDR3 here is CASSLGNTEAFF. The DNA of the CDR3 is TGTGCCAGCAGCTTAGGGAATACTGAAGCTTTCTTT.

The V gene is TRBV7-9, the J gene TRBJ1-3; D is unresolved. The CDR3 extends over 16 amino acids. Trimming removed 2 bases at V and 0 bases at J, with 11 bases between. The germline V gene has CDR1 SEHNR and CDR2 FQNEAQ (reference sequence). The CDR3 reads CASSLFTGPSGNTIYF. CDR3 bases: TGTGCCAGCAGCTTATTCACCGGGCCCTCTGGAAACACCATATATTTT.

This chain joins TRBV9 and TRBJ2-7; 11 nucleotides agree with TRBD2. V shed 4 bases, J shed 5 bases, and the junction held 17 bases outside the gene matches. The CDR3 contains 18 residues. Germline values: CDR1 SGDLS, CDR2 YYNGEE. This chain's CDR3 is CASSPRSSETSGIDEQYF. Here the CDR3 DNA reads TGTGCCAGCAGCCCCCGTAGTTCCGAGACTAGCGGGATAGACGAGCAGTACTTC.

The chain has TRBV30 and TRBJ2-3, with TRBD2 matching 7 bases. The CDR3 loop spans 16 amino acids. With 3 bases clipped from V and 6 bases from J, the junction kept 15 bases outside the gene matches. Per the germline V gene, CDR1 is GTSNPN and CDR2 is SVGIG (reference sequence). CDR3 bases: TGTGCCTGGAGCGACTTCGGGTCCGCCGGGGGGGATACGCAGTATTTT. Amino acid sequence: CAWSDFGSAGGDTQYF.